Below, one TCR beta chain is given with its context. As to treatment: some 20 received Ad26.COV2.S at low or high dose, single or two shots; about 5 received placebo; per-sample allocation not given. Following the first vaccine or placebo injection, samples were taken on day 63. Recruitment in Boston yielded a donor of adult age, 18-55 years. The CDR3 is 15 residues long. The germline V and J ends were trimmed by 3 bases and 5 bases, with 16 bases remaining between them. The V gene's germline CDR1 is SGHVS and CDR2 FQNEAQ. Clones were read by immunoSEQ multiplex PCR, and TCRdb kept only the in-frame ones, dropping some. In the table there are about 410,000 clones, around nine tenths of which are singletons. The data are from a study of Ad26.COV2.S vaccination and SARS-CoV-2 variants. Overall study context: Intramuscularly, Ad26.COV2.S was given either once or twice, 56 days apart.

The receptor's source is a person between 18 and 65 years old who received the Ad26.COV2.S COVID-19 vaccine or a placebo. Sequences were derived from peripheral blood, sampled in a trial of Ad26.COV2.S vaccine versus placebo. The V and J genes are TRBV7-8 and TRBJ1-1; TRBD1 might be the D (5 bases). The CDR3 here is CASSFGGVEATEAFF. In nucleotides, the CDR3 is TGTGCCAGCAGCTTTGGGGGGGTCGAAGCAACTGAAGCTTTCTTT.